Listed below are T cell receptor beta chains from one sample, sequenced in a study of T cells after yellow fever vaccination. Using its own MiXCR run on the 5' RACE reads, TCRdb lists one record per CDR3 protein. Among hundreds of thousands of distinct CDR3 sequences listed, about 12% were seen once. The sample consisted of CD4+ T cells sorted from PBMCs, taken 15 days after the yellow fever booster vaccination. All receptors derive from a man between 18 and 29 years old who received the YFV17D yellow fever vaccine. Both conserved end residues are part of each CDR3. D genes are given only for firm matches. Expanded clones are given a class, and other clones once, few, many or no size at all.

j_gene | v_gene | d_gene | abundance | CDR3aa | CDR3nt
TRBJ2-2 | TRBV6-2/TRBV6-3 | . | . | CASSRRHSRWGELFF | TGTGCCAGCAGTCGACGGCACAGCCGGTGGGGGGAGCTGTTTTTT
TRBJ2-1 | TRBV4-1 | . | few | CASSPFNEQFF | TGCGCCAGCAGCCCGTTTAATGAGCAGTTCTTC
TRBJ2-3 | TRBV5-1 | TRBD2 | many | CASSTGLAGAITDTQYF | TGCGCCAGCAGCACTGGACTAGCGGGGGCCATTACAGATACGCAGTATTTT
TRBJ1-2 | TRBV6-5 | TRBD1 | . | CASRRTGEGSYGYTF | TGTGCCAGCAGACGGACAGGTGAAGGGAGCTATGGCTACACCTTC
TRBJ2-4 | TRBV4-1 | . | . | CASSQEEHKNIQYF | TGCGCCAGCAGCCAAGAGGAACACAAAAACATTCAGTACTTC
TRBJ2-3 | TRBV5-6 | TRBD2 | few | CASSFPLAGMGDTQYF | TGTGCCAGCAGCTTCCCACTAGCGGGCATGGGAGATACGCAGTATTTT
TRBJ2-2 | TRBV20-1 | . | . | CSARDGGKVSGELFF | TGCAGTGCTAGAGATGGTGGAAAGGTGTCCGGGGAGCTGTTTTTT
TRBJ2-3 | TRBV5-1 | TRBD1 | . | CASSLGGTAFTDTQYF | TGCGCCAGCAGCTTGGGGGGGACAGCTTTCACAGATACGCAGTATTTT
TRBJ2-2 | TRBV5-1 | TRBD1 | . | CASSLLNLRGPSTGELFF | TGCGCCAGCAGCTTGCTCAACCTCAGGGGGCCGAGCACCGGGGAGCTGTTTTTT
TRBJ2-2 | TRBV24-1 | . | . | CATRSVRNTGELFF | TGTGCCACCCGGTCAGTGAGGAACACCGGGGAGCTGTTTTTT
TRBJ2-7 | TRBV10-3 | . | few | CAIRQDYEQYF | TGTGCCATCAGACAGGACTACGAGCAGTACTTC
TRBJ1-2 | TRBV12-3/TRBV12-4 | . | many | CASRIAGVDYGYTF | TGTGCCAGCAGAATCGCAGGGGTTGACTATGGCTACACCTTC
TRBJ1-6 | TRBV4-1 | TRBD1 | many | CATRQGGGINSPLHF | TGCGCCACCCGACAGGGAGGGGGGATAAATTCACCCCTCCACTTT
TRBJ2-2 | TRBV20-1 | . | many | CSASRQDTGELFF | TGCAGTGCTAGCCGGCAGGACACCGGGGAGCTGTTTTTT
TRBJ1-1 | TRBV10-3 | TRBD1 | few | CAISVGTGETEAFF | TGTGCCATCAGTGTGGGGACAGGGGAAACTGAAGCTTTCTTT
TRBJ1-1 | TRBV3-1 | . | few | CASSQRGAGEAFF | TGTGCCAGCAGCCAACGAGGAGCGGGTGAAGCTTTCTTT
TRBJ1-1 | TRBV6-1 | . | many | CASSGDRNTEAFF | TGTGCCAGCAGCGGGGACCGGAACACTGAAGCTTTCTTT
TRBJ1-3 | TRBV4-3 | . | many | CASSQDGTDSGNTIYF | TGCGCCAGCAGCCAAGACGGAACAGACTCTGGAAACACCATATATTTT
TRBJ2-3 | TRBV29-1 | . | many | CSVVVVVGTDTQYF | TGCAGCGTTGTGGTGGTAGTGGGCACAGATACGCAGTATTTT
TRBJ1-2 | TRBV7-9 | . | many | CASSLSNYGYTF | TGTGCCAGCAGCTTATCCAACTATGGCTACACCTTC
TRBJ2-5 | TRBV11-2 | TRBD2 | . | CASSGSGGRETQYF | TGTGCCAGCAGCGGCTCGGGAGGGCGGGAGACCCAGTACTTC
TRBJ1-3 | TRBV10-3 | TRBD1 | . | CAIQGDSGNTIYF | TGTGCCATCCAGGGGGACTCTGGAAACACCATATATTTT
TRBJ2-5 | TRBV20-1 | TRBD2 | . | CSASETSGDFQYF | TGCAGTGCTAGCGAGACTAGCGGGGATTTCCAGTACTTC
TRBJ2-5 | TRBV9 | TRBD2 | few | CASSVGAGAPQETQYF | TGTGCCAGCAGCGTAGGAGCGGGGGCCCCCCAAGAGACCCAGTACTTC
TRBJ1-6 | TRBV20-1 | . | few | CSARDGGSSYNSPLHF | TGCAGTGCTAGAGACGGGGGGAGCTCCTATAATTCACCCCTCCACTTT
TRBJ1-2 | TRBV4-1 | . | few | CASSPRAGDNYGYTF | TGCGCCAGCAGCCCCCGGGCAGGGGACAACTATGGCTACACCTTC
TRBJ1-1 | TRBV5-1 | TRBD1 | many | CASVYDQGAEAFF | TGCGCCAGCGTATACGACCAGGGGGCGGAAGCTTTCTTT
TRBJ1-1 | TRBV6-6 | . | many | CASSYQGANTEAFF | TGTGCCAGCAGTTACCAGGGAGCGAACACTGAAGCTTTCTTT
TRBJ1-4 | TRBV9 | . | . | CASSFGGGLDEKLFF | TGTGCCAGCAGCTTCGGTGGAGGGCTTGATGAAAAACTGTTTTTT
TRBJ2-3 | TRBV29-1 | . | many | CSVKPPGTDTQYF | TGCAGCGTTAAACCACCGGGGACAGATACGCAGTATTTT
TRBJ1-4 | TRBV6-5 | TRBD1 | few | CASSYSVTGGTNEKLFF | TGTGCCAGCAGTTACTCAGTGACAGGGGGCACAAATGAAAAACTGTTTTTT
TRBJ1-4 | TRBV19 | . | many | CASRGDGEKLFF | TGTGCCAGTAGGGGGGATGGAGAAAAACTGTTTTTT
TRBJ2-1 | TRBV19 | TRBD1 | few | CASSPGTGRDEQFF | TGTGCCAGTAGTCCTGGGACAGGGAGGGATGAGCAGTTCTTC
TRBJ1-1 | TRBV7-2 | TRBD1 | . | CASSQGAFGTEAFF | TGTGCCAGCAGTCAGGGGGCTTTCGGCACTGAAGCTTTCTTT
TRBJ2-1 | TRBV24-1 | . | few | CATSDSPRDNEQFF | TGTGCCACCAGTGATTCCCCTAGAGACAATGAGCAGTTCTTC
TRBJ2-5 | TRBV4-1 | TRBD2 | . | CASSQGTSPQGETQYF | TGCGCCAGCAGCCAGGGGACTAGTCCCCAGGGAGAGACCCAGTACTTC
TRBJ2-5 | TRBV29-1 | . | few | CSANVGQRETQYF | TGCAGCGCGAATGTCGGACAGAGAGAGACCCAGTACTTC
TRBJ1-5 | TRBV2 | . | many | CASGPGSNQPQHF | TGTGCCAGCGGTCCGGGGAGCAATCAGCCCCAGCATTTT